This entry lists 20 T cell receptor beta chains sequenced from one sample in a study of technical replicates of blood from a few donors (dated by TCRdb to between 2016 and 2019). Libraries were constructed by the immunoSEQ multiplex PCR assay. TCRdb mirrors the immuneACCESS table, restricted to in-frame sequences. Some clones are absent from its copies; in checked studies, under half trace to an unresolved V gene, and the reason for the others is unknown. This sample holds fewer than 90,000 clones; about nine tenths were observed only once. In total, the top ten clones hold under 0.45% of the sample. The sequenced sample was T cells isolated from PBMCs. The receptors here all came from a human donor in good health.

The chain has TRBV6-5 and TRBJ2-7, with TRBD1 as a possible D gene (7 bases). V gave up 0 bases and J gave up 2 bases, with 14 bases separating them. The CDR3 length is 16 residues. Germline V gene data show CDR1 as MNHEY and CDR2 as SVGAGI. The CDR3 spells CASSYSEGAPAYEQYF. CDR3 nucleotide sequence: TGTGCCAGCAGTTACTCGGAGGGGGCGCCGGCCTACGAGCAGTACTTC.

This clone was counted a single time. CDR3 nucleotide sequence: TGTGCCAGCAGAACTAGCGGGAGTTTGTATGAGCAGTTCTTC. Protein: CASRTSGSLYEQFF. The V call is TRBV6-1, the J call TRBJ2-1; the match to TRBD2 covers 11 bases. J gave up 8 bases and V 6 bases, and 6 bases lay outside the gene matches. Germline lookup yields CDR1 MNHNS and CDR2 SASEGT. CDR3 length: 14 amino acids.

The chain is built from TRBV7-3 and TRBJ1-2, with 8 bases matching TRBD1. This CDR3 region has 14 residues. CDR1 SGHTA and CDR2 FQGTGA come from the germline V gene. V lost 5 bases to trimming and J lost 6 bases; unmatched junction nucleotides: 8. The CDR3 DNA reads TGTGCCAGCAGCATAGCAGGGGGCGGCAATGGCTACACCTTC. This gives the protein CASSIAGGGNGYTF.

V is TRBV5-4 and J is TRBJ2-3, with D possibly TRBD2 on 5 matching bases. Germline CDR1 SGHNT, CDR2 YYREEE (reference sequence). The V end was cut by 0 bases, the J end by 8 bases, with 16 bases between. The CDR3 length is 15 residues. CDR3 nucleotides: TGTGCCAGCAGCTTGGTCATAGTGGGAGATCGTACGCAGTATTTT. It encodes CASSLVIVGDRTQYF.

The table lists this clone with a count of one. The V and J genes are TRBV27 and TRBJ2-3; D may be TRBD1 (6 bases). The ends were cut back, 5 bases at V and 2 bases at J, with 14 bases in the middle. The CDR3 is made up of 15 amino acids. Looked up from germline, CDR1 is MNHEY and CDR2 is SMNVEV (reference sequence). CDR3 in DNA: TGTGCCAGCAGTATAACTTCAGGGGTCACAGATACGCAGTATTTT. It translates to CASSITSGVTDTQYF.

The chain is built from TRBV5-1 and TRBJ2-5; 8 bases align to TRBD2. Trimming at V came to 4 bases and at J to 4 bases, leaving 6 bases not matched to a gene. The CDR3 totals 14 residues. In germline, CDR1 is SGHRS, CDR2 YFSETQ. The CDR3 loop reads CASSRSGNRETQYF. The DNA for the CDR3 is TGCGCCAGCAGCCGTAGCGGGAATCGAGAGACCCAGTACTTC.

This chain uses TRBV6-5 with TRBJ1-4; 9 bases are a match to TRBD1. With 2 bases clipped from V and 7 bases from J, the junction kept 5 bases outside the gene matches. Germline lookup yields CDR1 MNHEY and CDR2 SVGAGI. The CDR3 consists of 15 residues. The CDR3 DNA reads TGTGCCAGCAGTTACCACAGGGGGCTGGCTGAAAAACTGTTTTTT. Protein product: CASSYHRGLAEKLFF.

DNA of the CDR3: TGCAGCGTTGAAGTGGAGGAAGAGACCCAGTACTTC. Residues: CSVEVEEETQYF. The chain employs TRBV29-1 and TRBJ2-5; a possible D gene is TRBD2 (5 bases). CDR1 and CDR2 from the germline V gene are SQVTM and ANQGSEA. The V gene lost 1 base and the J gene lost 3 bases, with 6 bases spanning the gap. This CDR3 has 12 amino acids.

This clone was seen a single time. The genes are TRBV9 and TRBJ2-7, with TRBD2 matching over 9 bases. V trimming: 4 bases; J trimming: 3 bases; junction bases outside the gene matches: 8. Germline values: CDR1 SGDLS, CDR2 YYNGEE. The CDR3 has 15 amino acids. The CDR3 region has the DNA TGTGCCAGCAGCCAAACCGGGACTAGCCACTACGAGCAGTACTTC. Protein: CASSQTGTSHYEQYF.

The sample holds one count of this clone. The chain combines TRBV7-9 with TRBJ1-2; tentative D call: TRBD1 (5 bases). The CDR3 extends over 12 amino acids. V dropped 1 base and J dropped 7 bases, with 7 bases sitting between them. Germline CDR1 SEHNR, CDR2 FQNEAQ (reference sequence). The CDR3 loop reads CASSLDRIGYTF. The CDR3 DNA follows: TGTGCCAGCAGCTTAGACAGGATTGGCTACACCTTC.

The rearrangement links TRBV27 to TRBJ1-4; D unresolved. With 5 bases removed from V and 5 bases from J, the gap between germline ends came to 12 bases. The CDR3 covers 14 residues. Per germline, CDR1 MNHEY and CDR2 SMNVEV (reference sequence). DNA for the CDR3: TGTGCCAGCAGTGACACTTCCCCCAATGAAAAACTGTTTTTT. Residues: CASSDTSPNEKLFF.

V and J are TRBV6-6 and TRBJ1-5; D remains unclear. Germline V gives CDR1 MNHNY, CDR2 SVGAGI (reference sequence). Trimming cost V 5 bases and J 1 base, with 15 bases left between them. This CDR3 spans 16 amino acids. The CDR3 region has the DNA TGTGCCAGCAGTAAAACTGAACAGCTCAGCAATCAGCCCCAGCATTTT. Its protein is CASSKTEQLSNQPQHF.

This rearrangement joins TRBV4-2 to TRBJ1-1; a possible D gene is TRBD1 (6 bases). Germline V gene sequence: CDR1 LGHNA, CDR2 YNFKEQ. The V and J ends lost 5 bases and 9 bases respectively, with 16 bases between them. The CDR3 is made up of 13 amino acids. Written as DNA, the CDR3 is TGTGCCAGCAGCACCCGACAGGCGGTTCAAGCTTTCTTT. The encoded protein is CASSTRQAVQAFF.

At least ten counts were recorded for this clone. The V and J genes are TRBV7-9 and TRBJ1-1; tentative D call: TRBD1 (6 bases). This CDR3 is built from 14 residues. Germline lookup yields CDR1 SEHNR and CDR2 FQNEAQ (reference sequence). V lost 5 bases, J lost 4 bases, and 14 bases lay in between. As DNA, the CDR3 is TGTGCCAGCAGCCTATCCTACAGGGTCACTGAAGCTTTCTTT. This codes for CASSLSYRVTEAFF.

The CDR3 region is CASSLNGRDGELFF. The DNA of the CDR3 is TGTGCCAGCAGCTTGAATGGGAGGGACGGGGAGCTGTTTTTT. The V and J genes are TRBV7-3 and TRBJ2-2, with 7 bases aligning to TRBD2. CDR1 and CDR2 (germline): SGHTA, FQGTGA. The CDR3 contains 14 residues. V lost 3 bases to trimming and J lost 7 bases; unmatched junction nucleotides: 5.

This sequence joins TRBV18 and TRBJ2-3; 12 bases line up with TRBD2. The germline V gene has CDR1 KGHSH and CDR2 LQKENI. V was pared by 0 bases and J by 5 bases, with 0 bases of the junction left unmatched. This CDR3 is built from 15 residues. The CDR3 is CASSPPTSGGDTQYF. CDR3 coding DNA: TGTGCCAGCTCACCACCGACTAGCGGGGGAGATACGCAGTATTTT. Filled out from reference TRBV18 and TRBJ2-3, the complete variable domain reads NAGVMQNPRHLVRRRGQEARLRCSPMKGHSHVYWYRQLPEEGLKFMVYLQKENIIDESGMPKERFSAEFPKEGPSILRIQQVVRGDSAAYFCASSPPTSGGDTQYFGPGTRLTVL.

The chain combines TRBV2 with TRBJ2-7; TRBD2 agrees at 11 bases. V lost 6 bases, J lost 1 base, and 2 bases stayed unmatched. The CDR3 totals 14 residues. The V gene's germline CDR1 is SNHLY and CDR2 FYNNEI. The CDR3 DNA sequence: TGTGCCAGCAGCGTAGCGGGAGGGTCCTACGAGCAGTACTTC. Residues: CASSVAGGSYEQYF.

The chain is built from TRBV27 and TRBJ1-2; no reliable D call. The CDR3 totals 14 residues. The V gene's germline CDR1 is MNHEY and CDR2 SMNVEV (reference sequence). The V and J ends lost 1 base and 4 bases respectively, with 10 bases between them. The CDR3 region has the DNA TGTGCCAGCAGTTTATATCTGGGCGCCTATGGCTACACCTTC. This translates into CASSLYLGAYGYTF.

This chain connects TRBV5-4 to TRBJ2-5; maybe TRBD2 (6 bases). The DNA matches TRBJ2-7 better at its end, which makes the J call doubtful. There are 13 residues in the CDR3. Per the germline V gene, CDR1 is SGHNT and CDR2 is YYREEE (reference sequence). DNA of the CDR3: TGTGCCAGCAGCTATTTTAGCGGCTCCGAGCAGTACTTC. Amino acids: CASSYFSGSEQYF.

The chain uses TRBV10-2 and TRBJ1-1; TRBD1 might be the D (5 bases). Germline CDR1 WSHSY, CDR2 SAAADI. The V end lost 2 bases, the J end lost 7 bases, and 11 bases lay between the germline ends. The CDR3 sequence is 13 residues long. In nucleotides, the CDR3 is TGCGCCAGCAGTGAGACAGGCACTCTTGAAGCTTTCTTT. Its protein is CASSETGTLEAFF.